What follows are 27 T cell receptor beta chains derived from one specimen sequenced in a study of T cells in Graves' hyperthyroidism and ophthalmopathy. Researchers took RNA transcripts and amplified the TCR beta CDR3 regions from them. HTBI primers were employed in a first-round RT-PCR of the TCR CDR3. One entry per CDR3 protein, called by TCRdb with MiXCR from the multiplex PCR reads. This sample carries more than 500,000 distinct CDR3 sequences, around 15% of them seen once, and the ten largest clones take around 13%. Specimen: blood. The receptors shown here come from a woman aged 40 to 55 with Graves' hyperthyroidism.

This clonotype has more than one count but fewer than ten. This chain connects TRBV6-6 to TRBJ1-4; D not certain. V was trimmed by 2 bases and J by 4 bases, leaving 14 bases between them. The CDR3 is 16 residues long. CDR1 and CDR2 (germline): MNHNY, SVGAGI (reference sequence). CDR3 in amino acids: CASSYPLHRFNEKLFF. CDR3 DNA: TGTGCCAGCAGTTACCCTCTACACCGATTTAATGAAAAACTGTTTTTT.

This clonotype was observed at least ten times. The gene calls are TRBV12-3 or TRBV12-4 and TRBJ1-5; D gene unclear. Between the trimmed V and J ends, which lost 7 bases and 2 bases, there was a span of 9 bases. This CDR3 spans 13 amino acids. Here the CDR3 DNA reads TGTGCCAGCACCCCGCAGGGCAATCAGCCCCAGCATTTT. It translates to CASTPQGNQPQHF.

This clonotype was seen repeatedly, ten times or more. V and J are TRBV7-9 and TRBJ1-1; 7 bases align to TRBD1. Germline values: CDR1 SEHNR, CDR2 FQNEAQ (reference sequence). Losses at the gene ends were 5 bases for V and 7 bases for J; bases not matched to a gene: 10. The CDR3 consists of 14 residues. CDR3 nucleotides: TGTGCCAGCAGCCCGGGGACAGCTTTGCGTGAAGCTTTCTTT. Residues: CASSPGTALREAFF.

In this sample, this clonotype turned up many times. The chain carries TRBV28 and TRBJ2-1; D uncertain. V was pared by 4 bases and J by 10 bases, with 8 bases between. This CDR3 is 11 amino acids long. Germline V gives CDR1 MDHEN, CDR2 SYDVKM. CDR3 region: CASSSPWEQFF. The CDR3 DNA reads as TGTGCCAGCAGTTCCCCGTGGGAGCAGTTCTTC.

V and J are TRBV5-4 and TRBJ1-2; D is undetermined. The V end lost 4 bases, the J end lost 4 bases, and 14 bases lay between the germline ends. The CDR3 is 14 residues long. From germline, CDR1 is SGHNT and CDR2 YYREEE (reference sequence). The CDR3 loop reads CASSEVTAIYGYTF. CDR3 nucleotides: TGTGCCAGCAGCGAAGTAACAGCCATCTATGGCTACACCTTC.

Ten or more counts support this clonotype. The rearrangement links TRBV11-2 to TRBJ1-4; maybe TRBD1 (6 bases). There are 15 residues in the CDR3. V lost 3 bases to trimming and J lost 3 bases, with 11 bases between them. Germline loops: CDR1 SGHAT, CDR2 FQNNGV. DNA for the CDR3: TGTGCCAGCAGCTTGCAAAGGGGGTCTAATGAAAAACTGTTTTTT. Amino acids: CASSLQRGSNEKLFF.

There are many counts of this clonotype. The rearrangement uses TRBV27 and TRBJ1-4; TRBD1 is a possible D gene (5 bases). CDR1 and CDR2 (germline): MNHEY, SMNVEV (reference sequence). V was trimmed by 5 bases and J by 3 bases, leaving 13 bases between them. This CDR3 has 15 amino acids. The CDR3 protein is CASSQSRGSNEKLFF. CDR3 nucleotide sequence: TGTGCCAGCAGTCAGTCCCGGGGGTCTAATGAAAAACTGTTTTTT.

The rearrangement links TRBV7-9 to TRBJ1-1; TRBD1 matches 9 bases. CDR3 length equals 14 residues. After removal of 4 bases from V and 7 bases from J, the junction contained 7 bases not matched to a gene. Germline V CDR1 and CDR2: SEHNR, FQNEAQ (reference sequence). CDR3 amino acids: CASSWRTGAGEAFF. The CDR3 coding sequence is TGTGCCAGCAGCTGGCGGACAGGGGCGGGTGAAGCTTTCTTT.

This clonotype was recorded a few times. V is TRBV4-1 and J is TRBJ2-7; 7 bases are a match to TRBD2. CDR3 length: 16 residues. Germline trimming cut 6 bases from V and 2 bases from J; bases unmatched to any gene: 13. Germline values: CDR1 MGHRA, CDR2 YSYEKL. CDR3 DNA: TGCGCCAGCAGACCCTTCTATGCGGGAGATACCTACGAGCAGTACTTC. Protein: CASRPFYAGDTYEQYF.

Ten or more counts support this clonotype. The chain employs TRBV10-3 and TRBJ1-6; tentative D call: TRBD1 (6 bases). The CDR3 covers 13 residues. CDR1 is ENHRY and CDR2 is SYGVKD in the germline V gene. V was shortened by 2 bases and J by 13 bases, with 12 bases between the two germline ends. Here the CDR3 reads CAISEQPGAPLHF. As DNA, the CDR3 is TGTGCCATCAGTGAGCAGCCAGGGGCTCCCCTCCACTTT.

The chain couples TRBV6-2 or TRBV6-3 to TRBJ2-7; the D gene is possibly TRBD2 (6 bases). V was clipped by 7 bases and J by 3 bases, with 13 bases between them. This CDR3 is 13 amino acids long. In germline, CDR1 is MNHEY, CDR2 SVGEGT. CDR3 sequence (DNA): TGTGCCAGCATGATGACGGGGGTCTACGAGCAGTACTTC. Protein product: CASMMTGVYEQYF.

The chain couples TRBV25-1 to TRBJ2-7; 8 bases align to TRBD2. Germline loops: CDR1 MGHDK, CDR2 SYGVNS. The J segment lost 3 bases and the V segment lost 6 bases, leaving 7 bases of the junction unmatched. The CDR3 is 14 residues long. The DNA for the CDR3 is TGTGCCAGCAGCGAGAAGCGGGAGATCTACGAGCAGTACTTC. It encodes CASSEKREIYEQYF.

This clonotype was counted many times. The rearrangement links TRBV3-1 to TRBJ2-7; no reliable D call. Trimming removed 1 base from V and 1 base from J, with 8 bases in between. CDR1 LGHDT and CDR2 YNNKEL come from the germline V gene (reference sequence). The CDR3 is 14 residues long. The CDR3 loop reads CASSQVVSSYEQYF. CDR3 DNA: TGTGCCAGCAGCCAAGTTGTTTCTTCCTACGAGCAGTACTTC.

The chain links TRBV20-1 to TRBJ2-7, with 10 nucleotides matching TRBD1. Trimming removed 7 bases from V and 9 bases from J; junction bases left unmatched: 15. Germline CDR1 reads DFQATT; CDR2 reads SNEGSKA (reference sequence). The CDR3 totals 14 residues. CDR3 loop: CSGGTGVQRGRQYF. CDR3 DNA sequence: TGCAGTGGAGGGACAGGGGTCCAACGAGGGAGGCAGTACTTC.

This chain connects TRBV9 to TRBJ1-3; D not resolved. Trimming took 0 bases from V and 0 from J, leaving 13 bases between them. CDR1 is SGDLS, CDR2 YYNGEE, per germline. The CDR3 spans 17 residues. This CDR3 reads CASSVARDWDSGNTIYF. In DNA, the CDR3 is TGTGCCAGCAGCGTAGCGAGGGATTGGGACTCTGGAAACACCATATATTTT.

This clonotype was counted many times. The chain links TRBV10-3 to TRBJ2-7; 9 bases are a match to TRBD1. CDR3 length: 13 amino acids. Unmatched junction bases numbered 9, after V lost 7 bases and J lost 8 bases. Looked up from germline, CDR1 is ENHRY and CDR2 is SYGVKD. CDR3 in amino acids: CAINRDRDLQQYF. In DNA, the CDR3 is TGTGCCATCAACCGGGACAGGGACCTCCAGCAGTACTTC.

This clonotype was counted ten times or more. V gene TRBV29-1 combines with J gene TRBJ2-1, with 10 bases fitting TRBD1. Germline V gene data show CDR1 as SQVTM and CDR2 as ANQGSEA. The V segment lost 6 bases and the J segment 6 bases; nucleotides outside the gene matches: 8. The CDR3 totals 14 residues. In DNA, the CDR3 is TGCAGCGTCCACGGACAGGGGGGAGTCAATGAGCAGTTCTTC. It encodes CSVHGQGGVNEQFF.

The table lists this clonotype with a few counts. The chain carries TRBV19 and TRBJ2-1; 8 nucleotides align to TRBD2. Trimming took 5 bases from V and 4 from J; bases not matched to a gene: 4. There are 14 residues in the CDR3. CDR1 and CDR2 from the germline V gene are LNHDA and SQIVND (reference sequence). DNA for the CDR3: TGTGCCAGTAGTCCGCGGGAGGCGTACAATGAGCAGTTCTTC. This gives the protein CASSPREAYNEQFF.

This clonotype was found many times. CDR3 sequence reads: CASSFLAGGTYEQYF. CDR3 sequence (DNA): TGCGCCAGCAGCTTCTTAGCGGGAGGGACCTACGAGCAGTACTTC. The J gene is TRBJ2-7, the V gene TRBV5-1, with 11 bases fitting TRBD2. This CDR3 spans 15 amino acids. CDR1 and CDR2 from the germline V gene are SGHRS and YFSETQ. Unmatched junction bases numbered 3, after V lost 2 bases and J lost 2 bases.

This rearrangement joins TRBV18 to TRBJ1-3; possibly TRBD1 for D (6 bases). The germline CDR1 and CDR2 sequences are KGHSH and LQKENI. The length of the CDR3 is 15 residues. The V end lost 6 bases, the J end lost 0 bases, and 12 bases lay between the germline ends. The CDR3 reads CASSRDRSSGNTIYF. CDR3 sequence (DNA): TGTGCCAGCTCCCGCGACAGGAGCTCTGGAAACACCATATATTTT.

The CDR3 protein is CSAKTGGNTGELFF. The CDR3 nucleotides read TGCAGTGCTAAGACAGGGGGGAACACCGGGGAGCTGTTTTTT. The rearrangement links TRBV20-1 to TRBJ2-2; TRBD1 matches 9 bases. The CDR3 covers 14 residues. From germline, CDR1 is DFQATT and CDR2 SNEGSKA (reference sequence). V lost 4 bases to trimming and J lost 1 base; unmatched junction nucleotides: 1.

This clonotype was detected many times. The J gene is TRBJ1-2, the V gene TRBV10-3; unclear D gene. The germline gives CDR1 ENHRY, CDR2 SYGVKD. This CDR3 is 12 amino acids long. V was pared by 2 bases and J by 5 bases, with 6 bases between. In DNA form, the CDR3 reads TGTGCCATCAGTGAGAACAGTTATGGCTACACCTTC. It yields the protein CAISENSYGYTF.

The CDR3 reads CSVDWQSDRGYTF. DNA for the CDR3: TGCAGCGTTGATTGGCAGAGCGACCGAGGCTACACCTTC. The V gene is TRBV29-1, the J gene TRBJ1-2; D call uncertain. This CDR3 has 13 residues. In germline, CDR1 is SQVTM, CDR2 ANQGSEA. V lost 3 bases and J lost 8, with 16 bases in between.

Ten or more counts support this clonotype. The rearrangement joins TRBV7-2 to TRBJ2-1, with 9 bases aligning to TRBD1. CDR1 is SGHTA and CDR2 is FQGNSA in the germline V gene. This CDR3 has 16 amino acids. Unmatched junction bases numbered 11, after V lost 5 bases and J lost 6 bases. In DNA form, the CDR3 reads TGTGCCAGCAGCCTAACGGACAGGGGACTACTCAATGAGCAGTTCTTC. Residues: CASSLTDRGLLNEQFF.

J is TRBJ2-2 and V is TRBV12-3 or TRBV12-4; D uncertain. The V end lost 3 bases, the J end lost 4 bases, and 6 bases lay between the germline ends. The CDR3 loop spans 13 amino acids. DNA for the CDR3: TGTGCCAGCAGTTTCCCCACCACCGGGGAGCTGTTTTTT. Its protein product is CASSFPTTGELFF.

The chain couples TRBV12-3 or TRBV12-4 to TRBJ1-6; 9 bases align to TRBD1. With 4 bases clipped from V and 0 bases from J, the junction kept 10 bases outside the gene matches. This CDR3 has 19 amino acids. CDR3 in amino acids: CASSYPPGQGLSYNSPLHF. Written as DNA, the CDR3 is TGTGCCAGCAGTTACCCCCCGGGACAGGGCCTCTCCTATAATTCACCCCTCCACTTT.

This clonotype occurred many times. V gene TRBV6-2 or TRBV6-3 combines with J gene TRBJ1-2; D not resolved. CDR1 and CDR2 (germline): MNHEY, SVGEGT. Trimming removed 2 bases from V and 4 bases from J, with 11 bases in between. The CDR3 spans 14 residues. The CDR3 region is CASSYLEGSYGYTF. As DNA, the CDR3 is TGTGCCAGCAGTTACCTCGAGGGCAGCTATGGCTACACCTTC.